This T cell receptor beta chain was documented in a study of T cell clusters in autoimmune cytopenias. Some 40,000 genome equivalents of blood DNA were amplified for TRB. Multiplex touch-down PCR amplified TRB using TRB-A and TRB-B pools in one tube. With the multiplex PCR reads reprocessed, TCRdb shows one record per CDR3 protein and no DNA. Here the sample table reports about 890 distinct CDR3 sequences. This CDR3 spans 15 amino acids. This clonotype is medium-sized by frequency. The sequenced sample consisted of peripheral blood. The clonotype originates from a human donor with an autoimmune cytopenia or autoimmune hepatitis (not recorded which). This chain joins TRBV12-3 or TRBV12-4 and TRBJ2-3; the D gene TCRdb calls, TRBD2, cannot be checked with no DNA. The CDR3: CASSLEGLRGVTQYF.